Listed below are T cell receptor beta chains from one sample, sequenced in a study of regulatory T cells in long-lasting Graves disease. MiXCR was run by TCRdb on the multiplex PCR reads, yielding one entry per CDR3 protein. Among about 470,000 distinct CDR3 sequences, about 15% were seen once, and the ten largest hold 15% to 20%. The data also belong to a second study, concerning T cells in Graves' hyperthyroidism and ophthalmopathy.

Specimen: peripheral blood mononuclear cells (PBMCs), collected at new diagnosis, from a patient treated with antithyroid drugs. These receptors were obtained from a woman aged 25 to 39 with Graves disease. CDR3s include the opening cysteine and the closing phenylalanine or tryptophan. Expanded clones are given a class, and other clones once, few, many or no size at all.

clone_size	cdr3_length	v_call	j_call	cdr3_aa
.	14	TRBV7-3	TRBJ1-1	CASSLNLFNTEAFF
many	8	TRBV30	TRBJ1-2	CAEGVRTF
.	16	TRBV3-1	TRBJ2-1	CASSKLAGGGYNEQFF
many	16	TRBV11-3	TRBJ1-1	CASSEQGAVGGTEAFF
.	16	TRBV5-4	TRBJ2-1	CASSPGGLATYNEQFF
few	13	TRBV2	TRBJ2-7	CASSEARAYEQYF
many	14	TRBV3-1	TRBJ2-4	CASSQDGGTNIQYF
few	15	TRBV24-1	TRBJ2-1	CATSDGLAGGNEQFF
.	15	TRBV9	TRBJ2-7	CASSVAASGHYEQYF
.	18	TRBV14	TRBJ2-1	CASSQDSMEVAGWNEQFF
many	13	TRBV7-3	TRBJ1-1	CASSSYRDSEAFF
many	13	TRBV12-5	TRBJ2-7	CASALGSNYEQYF
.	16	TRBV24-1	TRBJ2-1	CATSDFGLTGRWEQFF
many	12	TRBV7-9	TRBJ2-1	CASSFAFGEQFF
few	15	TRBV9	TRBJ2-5	CASSVAGASQETQYF
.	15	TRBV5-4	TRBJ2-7	CASSLQLAGSYEQYF
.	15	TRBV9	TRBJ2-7	CASSVGNSGIYEQYF
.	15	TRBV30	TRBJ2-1	CAWGSSGGSPNEQFF
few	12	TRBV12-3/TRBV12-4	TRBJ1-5	CASSFTRQPQHF
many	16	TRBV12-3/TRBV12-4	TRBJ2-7	CASSLSIGTQNYEQYF
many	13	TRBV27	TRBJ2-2	CAMGRSNTEELFF
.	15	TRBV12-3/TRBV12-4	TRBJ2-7	CASTMSGASSYEQYF
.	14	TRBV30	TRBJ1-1	CAWRRTALNAEAFF
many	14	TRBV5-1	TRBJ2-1	CASSLGEQRSEQFF
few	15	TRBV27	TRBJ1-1	CASSLSGGGSTEAFF
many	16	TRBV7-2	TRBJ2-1	CASSLGPPRGYNEQFF
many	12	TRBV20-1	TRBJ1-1	CSVGDSHTEAFF